The T cell receptor (beta chain) described here comes from a study of human T cells and chemical hapten exposure (dated by TCRdb to the early 2020s). Study-level background: For sensitization, 2% DPC in acetone was applied to an approximately 2 cm by approximately 2 cm area of upper inner arm skin. Throughout the study period of about 23 weeks, patients also received therapeutic DPC doses to the scalp every week. Most of the patients in the cohort were female, and the cohort covered alopecia areata with under or over 50% scalp involvement, alopecia totalis and alopecia universalis. Blood samples were taken from patients before sensitization (week 0) and at 2, 6 and about 24 weeks after DPC sensitization. Patch tests used Finn chambers with 0.01% DPC on the upper back, scored after 6 days by International Contact Dermatitis Research Group standards. The libraries were sequenced as a pool, and the TCR yield per sample differed mostly because of small variations in library volumes within the pool. Peripheral blood TCR repertoire changes were tracked in vivo in alopecia patients during primary and secondary sensitization to the hapten diphenylcyclopropenone (DPC). For TCR sequencing, blood came from 25 to 35 alopecia patients at anywhere from one to four time points (pre-sensitization, 2, 6 and 24 weeks).

Study-wide conclusions, independent of this receptor: Repeated subsampling changed both the strength of the expansion versus patch-test correlation and the threshold at which the correlation became significant. A positive correlation was found between the number of PT1 expanded TCRs and patch test score, with significance reached at thresholds 8, 16 and 32 but not 4. DPC sensitization did not change the number of TCRs with a frequency above 1 in 1000, and there was no evidence of changes in global repertoire structure. Expanded TCRs formed significantly more large CDR3 similarity clusters than pre-sensitization or healthy control sets, consistent with antigen-driven responses. All patients had alopecia, a presumed autoimmune disease, so their immune response might differ from that of healthy individuals.

What the time point label conveys for this sample: patch test 3, about 24 weeks after DPC sensitization. The treatment or condition label, read with the paper, signifies: therapeutic diphenylcyclopropenone sensitization with weekly scalp DPC. At every patch-test visit, the blood draw took place before the patch test was put on. Patients were eligible if aged 18 to 70, diagnosed with alopecia and judged suitable for DPC therapy, and pregnant patients were excluded. Total RNA was extracted from unfractionated whole blood that had been collected in Tempus Blood RNA tubes. The CDR3 contains 15 residues, cysteine and phenylalanine counted. Kept here is only the CDR3 DNA, which spans 45 bases and is read in frame from base 1. Trimming leaves V shorter by 6 bases and J shorter by 4 bases, with the junction holding 5 bases beyond the gene matches. CDR1 SQVTM and CDR2 ANQGSEA were looked up in the germline V gene.

Points on this clonotype: There is no known antigen for this receptor. No much larger clone is present one base from it, and per-base qualities are unavailable.

Receptor libraries were prepared by RACE. TCRdb names NextSeq 500 as the instrument used. During library preparation, unique molecular identifiers were attached to individual cDNA molecules so that TCRs could be counted quantitatively and reproducibly. For every blood RNA sample, sequencing covered both the TCR alpha and TCR beta chains. The study's processing was this. A median of about 100,000 TCRs per sample was observed, with a range of roughly 20,000 to 700,000. V, J and CDR3 annotation of the TCR reads was carried out using the Decombinator software suite. To make PS versus PT1 abundance plots, every sample was subsampled to the same number of TCRs (28,000). TCRs were defined as expanded if absent before sensitization and observed at least eight times at the 2-week time point. Clones were called with MiXCR by TCRdb after fastp trimmed the public reads at Q25, and only in-frame beta chains were retained. Rows merge per CDR3 protein into single entries with the most common DNA and genes. TCRdb's processing, not the authors', yielded these V and J calls. The sample contains some 90,000 distinct CDR3 sequences, approximately 11% of them found a single time. The ten largest clones capture more than 0.85% of the sample.

The chain is assembled from TRBV29-1 and TRBJ2-3; the junction holds 15 bases that match TRBD2. The material was whole blood, obtained in connection with sensitization to the hapten diphenylcyclopropenone (DPC). The receptor's source is a woman aged 25 to 39 with alopecia areata. Some clones in this sample may be carry-over from other donors' samples. The bases read TGCAGCGTCGGCGGACTAGCGGGAGGGTCAGATACGCAGTATTTT. Its translation reads: CSVGGLAGGSDTQYF.